Shown below are 26 T cell receptor beta chains from a single sample sequenced in a study of cytomegalovirus exposure and HLA in healthy donors. PCR involved 60 Vbeta and 13 Jbeta primers. Profiling relied on immunoSEQ multiplex PCR, and the TCRdb table lists in-frame clones only, not all of them. This sample carries around 90,000 clones, around 60% of them seen once, and the ten largest clones take 2% to 2.5%. Input material: PBMCs. The source of these receptors is a human donor in good health.

This clone was recorded a few times. The chain joins TRBV4-1 to TRBJ2-3; 14 bases line up with TRBD2. The CDR3 is 19 amino acids. Germline V gene lookup returns CDR1 MGHRA and CDR2 YSYEKL. J was trimmed by 6 bases and V by 4 bases; bases with no gene match: 15. The CDR3 loop reads CASSRLAGGPQTVLDTQYF. The CDR3 DNA sequence: TGCGCCAGCAGCCGACTAGCGGGGGGGCCCCAGACGGTTCTCGATACGCAGTATTTT.

J is TRBJ1-2 and V is TRBV4-3, with 8 positions matching TRBD1. There are 21 residues in the CDR3. Trimming at V came to 0 bases and at J to 4 bases, leaving 22 bases not matched to a gene. Germline-derived CDR1 and CDR2 are LGHNA and YSLEER. CDR3 sequence reads: CASSQDLARRTGPFSSYGYTF. In nucleotides, the CDR3 is TGCGCCAGCAGCCAAGATTTGGCTCGGCGGACAGGGCCGTTCTCTAGCTATGGCTACACCTTC.

The chain joins TRBV5-1 to TRBJ2-1; perhaps TRBD2 as D (7 bases). The CDR3 consists of 15 residues. Deletions cut 0 bases from V and 8 bases from J, with 15 bases between. Germline lookup yields CDR1 SGHRS and CDR2 YFSETQ. The CDR3 spells CASSLDGGAVYEQFF. The CDR3 coding sequence is TGCGCCAGCAGCTTGGATGGGGGGGCGGTCTATGAGCAGTTCTTC.

This clone has more than one count but fewer than ten. The gene calls are TRBV18 and TRBJ2-3; possible D gene TRBD2, 5 bases. Trimming took off 5 bases at V and 6 bases at J, with 15 bases between the two ends. From germline, CDR1 is KGHSH and CDR2 LQKENI. The CDR3 length is 14 residues. In DNA form, the CDR3 reads TGTGCCAGCTCAATAGCTAGCCGCCCGGATACGCAGTATTTT. Translating gives CASSIASRPDTQYF. Variable domain in full (rest from reference TRBV18 and TRBJ2-3): NAGVMQNPRHLVRRRGQEARLRCSPMKGHSHVYWYRQLPEEGLKFMVYLQKENIIDESGMPKERFSAEFPKEGPSILRIQQVVRGDSAAYFCASSIASRPDTQYFGPGTRLTVL.

V and J are TRBV6-1 and TRBJ2-7; D call uncertain. This CDR3 is 15 amino acids long. V lost 4 bases and J 0 bases, leaving 13 bases between the germline ends. CDR1 and CDR2 (germline): MNHNS, SASEGT. Here the CDR3 DNA reads TGTGCCAGCAGTGGGGCCGGCCTCGACTCCTACGAGCAGTACTTC. This gives the protein CASSGAGLDSYEQYF.

This clone was detected only once. The genes are TRBV19 and TRBJ2-5; D is perhaps TRBD1 (6 bases). The J call may be in error: the DNA end matches TRBJ2-7 better. The CDR3 runs to 15 residues. Germline CDR1 LNHDA, CDR2 SQIVND (reference sequence). Here the CDR3 DNA reads TGTGCCAGTAGTCAAGGGACATCTACCTACTACGAGCAGTACTTC. Protein sequence: CASSQGTSTYYEQYF.

This clone came up a few times. The chain is built from TRBV18 and TRBJ1-2; a possible D gene is TRBD1 (6 bases). Between the trimmed V and J ends, which lost 1 base and 4 bases, there was a span of 16 bases. The V gene's germline CDR1 is KGHSH and CDR2 LQKENI. The CDR3 sequence is 16 residues long. The CDR3 region has the DNA TGTGCCAGCTCACCACTTTCCGGACAGTTCGGCTATGGCTACACCTTC. Its protein product is CASSPLSGQFGYGYTF.

The chain has TRBV29-1 and TRBJ1-2; no definite D call. CDR1 is SQVTM, CDR2 ANQGSEA, per germline. The CDR3 length is 14 residues. V was shortened by 6 bases and J by 5 bases, with 19 bases between the two germline ends. The CDR3 bases are TGCAGCGTCGTCGGAGGATACAGATTTTATGGCTACACCTTC. Its translation: CSVVGGYRFYGYTF.

The chain links TRBV6-4 to TRBJ1-6, with a possible D match to TRBD1 (6 bases). The CDR3 spans 14 residues. The germline gives CDR1 MRHNA, CDR2 SNTAGT. V was shortened by 5 bases and J by 5 bases, with 10 bases between the two germline ends. The CDR3 here is CASSRGGDNSPLHF. The CDR3 DNA follows: TGTGCCAGCAGTCGAGGGGGAGATAATTCACCCCTCCACTTT.

The chain combines TRBV27 with TRBJ1-1; no definite D call. CDR1 and CDR2 (germline): MNHEY, SMNVEV (reference sequence). Trimming took off 6 bases at V and 1 base at J, with 12 bases between the two ends. There are 14 residues in the CDR3. The CDR3 protein is CASRLSMWNTEAFF. The CDR3 nucleotides are TGTGCCAGCAGGTTGTCTATGTGGAACACTGAAGCTTTCTTT.

The V and J genes are TRBV30 and TRBJ1-1; D remains unclear. This CDR3 contains 14 residues. Trimming stripped 0 bases from V and 3 bases from J, with 11 bases between. The germline CDR1 and CDR2 sequences are GTSNPN and SVGIG (reference sequence). The CDR3 is CAWSVRVWDTEAFF. DNA for the CDR3: TGTGCCTGGAGTGTGAGGGTTTGGGACACTGAAGCTTTCTTT.

This rearrangement joins TRBV7-9 to TRBJ2-3; possible D gene TRBD1, 6 bases. V was clipped by 5 bases and J by 5 bases, with 11 bases between them. This CDR3 contains 13 residues. Per the germline V gene, CDR1 is SEHNR and CDR2 is FQNEAQ (reference sequence). The CDR3: CASSVLQGDTQYF. In DNA form, the CDR3 reads TGTGCCAGCAGCGTCTTACAGGGAGATACGCAGTATTTT.

This clone was seen a handful of times. The V gene is TRBV7-3, the J gene TRBJ1-2; 10 bases fit TRBD1. The CDR3 has 15 amino acids. Losses at the gene ends were 5 bases for V and 3 bases for J; bases not matched to a gene: 6. The germline V gene encodes CDR1 SGHTA and CDR2 FQGTGA. The CDR3 nucleotides read TGTGCCAGCAGCAAGGACAGGGGGGTTGACTATGGCTACACCTTC. Translating gives CASSKDRGVDYGYTF. Full variable domain (remainder filled in from reference TRBV7-3 and TRBJ1-2): GAGVSQTPSNKVTEKGKYVELRCDPISGHTALYWYRQSLGQGPEFLIYFQGTGAADDSGLPNDRFFAVRPEGSVSTLKIQRTERGDSAVYLCASSKDRGVDYGYTFGSGTRLTVV.

The chain links TRBV19 to TRBJ1-2; the D is unclear. CDR1 LNHDA and CDR2 SQIVND come from the germline V gene (reference sequence). CDR3 length: 12 amino acids. V shed 6 bases and J shed 7 bases, with 12 bases lying between them. CDR3 nucleotide sequence: TGTGCCAGTAGATCATTGGGAGTTGGCTACACCTTC. Its protein is CASRSLGVGYTF.

The rearrangement links TRBV30 to TRBJ1-3; 7 bases are shared with TRBD1. The CDR3 loop spans 14 amino acids. V lost 2 bases to trimming and J lost 4 bases; unmatched junction nucleotides: 5. CDR1 and CDR2 (germline): GTSNPN, SVGIG (reference sequence). The CDR3 coding sequence is TGTGCCTGGAGTATCGGGGGACAGGGAAACACCATATATTTT. This encodes CAWSIGGQGNTIYF. Complete variable domain (other parts from reference TRBV30 and TRBJ1-3): SQTIHQWPATLVQPVGSPLSLECTVEGTSNPNLYWYRQAAGRGLQLLFYSVGIGQISSEVPQNLSASRPQDRQFILSSKKLLLSDSGFYLCAWSIGGQGNTIYFGEGSWLTVV.

This chain uses TRBV23-1 with TRBJ2-5, with 9 bases matching TRBD2. TRBV23-1 is an ORF for which the function is uncertain. This CDR3 has 15 residues. With V trimmed by 4 bases and J by 2 bases, 5 bases remained unmatched. CDR3 sequence (DNA): TGCGCCAGCAGTCCAGGCGGGGGGGATCAAGAGACCCAGTACTTC. Translation gives CASSPGGGDQETQYF.

This clone was counted only a few times. The chain employs TRBV11-2 and TRBJ2-7, with a possible D match to TRBD1 (5 bases). The CDR3 is 15 residues long. Trimming took 1 base from V and 2 from J, leaving 12 bases between them. Germline loops: CDR1 SGHAT, CDR2 FQNNGV. As DNA, the CDR3 is TGTGCCAGCAGCTTAGCGGTCGTGGACACCTACGAGCAGTACTTC. It encodes CASSLAVVDTYEQYF.

The chain has TRBV7-9 and TRBJ2-3; D possibly corresponds to TRBD2 (6 bases). Trimming removed 4 bases at V and 5 bases at J, with 22 bases between. Germline CDR1 SEHNR, CDR2 FQNEAQ (reference sequence). The CDR3 loop spans 17 amino acids. DNA of the CDR3: TGTGCCAGCAGCTCCCCCCATCGGGCGGGGCCGGGAGATACGCAGTATTTT. Translation: CASSSPHRAGPGDTQYF.

The chain links TRBV7-2 to TRBJ1-2; 9 nucleotides match TRBD1. With 5 bases clipped from V and 4 bases from J, the junction kept 5 bases outside the gene matches. The CDR3 totals 14 residues. Germline values: CDR1 SGHTA, CDR2 FQGNSA. The CDR3 bases are TGTGCCAGCAGCACAGGGGGCGCTGGCTATGGCTACACCTTC. Translating gives CASSTGGAGYGYTF. Supplemented by reference TRBV7-2 and TRBJ1-2, the full variable domain reads GAGVSQSPSNKVTEKGKDVELRCDPISGHTALYWYRQSLGQGLEFLIYFQGNSAPDKSGLPSDRFSAERTGGSVSTLTIQRTQQEDSAVYLCASSTGGAGYGYTFGSGTRLTVV.

This clone was observed a handful of times. This sequence joins TRBV6-5 and TRBJ1-5; unclear D gene. Trimming pared 2 bases from V and 7 bases from J, leaving 9 bases between. CDR1 is MNHEY and CDR2 is SVGAGI in the germline V gene. This CDR3 spans 13 amino acids. CDR3 sequence: CASSYEGSQPQHF. The CDR3, as DNA: TGTGCCAGCAGTTACGAGGGTAGCCAGCCCCAGCATTTT.

In this sample, this clone turned up a few times. J is TRBJ1-2 and V is TRBV4-1; 9 bases match TRBD1. Germline CDR1 is MGHRA and CDR2 is YSYEKL. The CDR3 extends over 15 amino acids. Germline trimming cut 5 bases from V and 5 bases from J; bases unmatched to any gene: 9. CDR3 DNA sequence: TGCGCCAGCAGCATCCGGACAGGGGAGATGTATGGCTACACCTTC. Amino acid sequence: CASSIRTGEMYGYTF.

The V and J genes are TRBV2 and TRBJ1-2; 7 bases match TRBD1. V trimming: 6 bases; J trimming: 0 bases; junction bases outside the gene matches: 4. Germline CDR1 and CDR2: SNHLY and FYNNEI. The CDR3 runs to 14 residues. The CDR3 DNA is TGTGCCAGCAGGGGGGACAGAGCTAACTATGGCTACACCTTC. Protein product: CASRGDRANYGYTF.

The V and J genes are TRBV7-2 and TRBJ1-5; no clear D. V shed 0 bases and J shed 6 bases, with 6 bases lying between them. Germline V gene sequence: CDR1 SGHTA, CDR2 FQGNSA. CDR3 length: 13 residues. This chain's CDR3 is CASSLAESQPQHF. The CDR3 nucleotides read TGTGCCAGCAGCTTAGCGGAGAGTCAGCCCCAGCATTTT.

This chain uses TRBV9 with TRBJ2-5; 11 bases line up with TRBD2. The CDR3 sequence is 16 residues long. The V and J ends lost 7 bases and 2 bases, in that order; junction bases with no gene match: 10. Germline CDR1 SGDLS, CDR2 YYNGEE. The DNA for the CDR3 is TGTGCCAGCGCCTCCGGTATAGCGGGGGGGCAAGAGACCCAGTACTTC. It codes for CASASGIAGGQETQYF.

The J gene is TRBJ2-7, the V gene TRBV15; 9 nucleotides agree with TRBD1. The CDR3 loop spans 14 amino acids. Germline lookup yields CDR1 LNHNV and CDR2 YYDKDF (reference sequence). The CDR3 DNA sequence: TGTGCTTCCAGGGATGGGGACAGGGCCTACGAGCAGTACTTC. This codes for CASRDGDRAYEQYF. Supplemented by reference TRBV15 and TRBJ2-7, the full variable domain reads DAMVIQNPRYQVTQFGKPVTLSCSQTLNHNVMYWYQQKSSQAPKLLFHYYDKDFNNEADTPDNFQSRRPNTSFCFLDIRSPGLGDTAMYLCASRDGDRAYEQYFGPGTRLTVT.

The chain combines TRBV7-8 with TRBJ1-2, with a weak D call TRBD1 (5 bases). V was pared by 1 base and J by 4 bases, with 10 bases between. CDR1 is SGHVS and CDR2 is FQNEAQ in the germline V gene. The CDR3 length is 14 residues. The CDR3 DNA reads TGTGCCAGCAGCTTAGTGGGACTGATCTATGGCTACACCTTC. It is translated as CASSLVGLIYGYTF.